This section outlines one T cell receptor (beta chain) sequence together with its context. The antigen remains undetermined. In the PCR, 60 Vbeta and 13 Jbeta primers were used. Clones were read by immunoSEQ multiplex PCR, and TCRdb kept only the in-frame ones, dropping some. In the table there are 130,000 or so clones, around 72% of which are singletons. This sample stems from a study of cytomegalovirus exposure and HLA in healthy donors. Looking at the study overall: Ancestry clustering placed 70% to 85% of several hundred genotyped donors in the Caucasian-associated cluster.

Whole-study results and caveats: The listing of some 170 TCR beta chains classed them as cytomegalovirus-associated.

The receptor comes from a woman between 50 and 59 years old in good health and CMV-seropositive. The material sequenced was PBMCs.

The CDR3 loop reads CATSAWGVNEKLFF. The CDR3 DNA follows: TGTGCCACCTCTGCCTGGGGCGTGAATGAAAAACTGTTTTTT. V is TRBV6-1 and J is TRBJ1-4; a possible D gene is TRBD1 (5 bases). This CDR3 is 14 amino acids long. V dropped 10 bases and J dropped 5 bases, with 17 bases sitting between them. In germline, CDR1 is MNHNS, CDR2 SASEGT.